This is a list of T cell receptor beta chains from one sample in a study of blood T cell repertoires in COVID-19. TCRdb's table, derived via immunoSEQ multiplex PCR, lists solely in-frame clones and lacks some. The sample has about 100,000 clones; roughly 92% are singletons. Sequencing used peripheral blood. Receptors were obtained from a man aged 70-80 years with acute or convalescent COVID-19. Each CDR3 is given with its conserved first and last residue. The D gene is left open where the match is weak. Clone size is given for some rows only: seen once, a few or many times, or a class if the clone is expanded.

j_call | clone_size | d_call | v_call | cdr3_nt | cdr3_aa
TRBJ2-7 | NA | TRBD1 | TRBV27 | TGTGCCAGCAGTCACTTTCCTGCCGTTAGGACAGGCTGGACCTACGAGCAGTACTTC | CASSHFPAVRTGWTYEQYF
TRBJ2-7 | NA | NA | TRBV18 | TGTGCCAGCTCACCACCGGCCACGTCCTACGAGCAGTACTTC | CASSPPATSYEQYF
TRBJ1-3 | NA | NA | TRBV4-2 | TGTGCCAGCCGCCCGGGGGATAGAAACACCATATATTTT | CASRPGDRNTIYF
TRBJ2-3 | NA | TRBD2 | TRBV10-3 | TGTGCCATCAGTCCGGAGACTAGCCCTCAGGATACGCAGTATTTT | CAISPETSPQDTQYF
TRBJ1-2 | NA | TRBD1 | TRBV30 | TGTGCCTGGTGTAAACAGGGGATTGTTTTTGTTGATGGCTACACCTTC | CAWCKQGIVFVDGYTF
TRBJ2-2 | few | NA | TRBV7-2 | TGTGCCAGCAGCTCGCGGACTATCCGCACCGGGGAGCTGTTTTTT | CASSSRTIRTGELFF
TRBJ2-7 | NA | TRBD2 | TRBV5-4 | TGTGCCAGCAGCTTGGGCGGGAGCTCCTACGAGCAGTACTTC | CASSLGGSSYEQYF
TRBJ2-7 | NA | NA | TRBV10-3 | TGTGCCATCAGTGAAGGGGTAGGTTCGGTCGAGCAGTACTTC | CAISEGVGSVEQYF
TRBJ1-1 | NA | NA | TRBV4-1 | TGCGCCAGCAGCCAAGTTCCAGGGTGGGAGAACACTGAAGCTTTCTTT | CASSQVPGWENTEAFF
TRBJ2-7 | NA | NA | TRBV7-2 | TGTGCCAGCAGCCTACAGGAGGGGCCTTCCTACGAGCAGTACTTC | CASSLQEGPSYEQYF
TRBJ2-2 | NA | TRBD2 | TRBV2 | TGTGCCAGCAGACCTAGCGGGGCGAACACCGGGGAGCTGTTTTTT | CASRPSGANTGELFF
TRBJ2-7 | NA | NA | TRBV5-1 | TGCGCCAGCAGCTTGGAACAGTTTAGCTCCTACGAGCAGTACTTC | CASSLEQFSSYEQYF
TRBJ1-3 | NA | NA | TRBV3-1/TRBV3-2 | TGTGCCAGCAGCCCAGGTTCTTTTTCTGGAAACACCATATATTTT | CASSPGSFSGNTIYF
TRBJ1-2 | NA | NA | TRBV5-6 | TGTGCCAGCAGCTTTTACAGGAGTCATTATGGCTACACCTTC | CASSFYRSHYGYTF
TRBJ2-7 | NA | NA | TRBV5-4 | TGTGCCAGCAGCTTGGACCAGGCCTCCTACGAGCAGTACTTC | CASSLDQASYEQYF
TRBJ2-7 | NA | NA | TRBV7-2 | TGTGCCAGCAGCTTAGCGCTAATAAGGGGGGGCGTGTACGAGCAGTACTTC | CASSLALIRGGVYEQYF
TRBJ2-5 | NA | NA | TRBV10-2 | TGCGCCAGCTCCCGGGGAGGCGGGAAAGAGACCCAGTACTTC | CASSRGGGKETQYF
TRBJ1-2 | once | NA | TRBV18 | TGTGCCAGCTCACCACTGGAAGGGCGGGTGGATGGCTACACCTTC | CASSPLEGRVDGYTF
TRBJ2-5 | NA | TRBD2 | TRBV27 | TGTGCCAGCACCTTAGGTGGGTTGAGCGGGAAAAAAGAGACCCAGTACTTC | CASTLGGLSGKKETQYF
TRBJ2-7 | NA | NA | TRBV19 | TGTGCCAGTAGTACTTCCGGGAGCTCCTACGAGCAGTACTTC | CASSTSGSSYEQYF
TRBJ1-6 | NA | NA | TRBV5-1 | TGCGCCAGCAGCTTGGCCGCCGGGAGTAATTCACCCCTCCACTTT | CASSLAAGSNSPLHF
TRBJ2-5 | NA | TRBD2 | TRBV6-5 | TGTGCCAGCAGTTATGGGACTATGGGCCAAGAGACCCAGTACTTC | CASSYGTMGQETQYF
TRBJ1-2 | once | TRBD1 | TRBV5-1 | TGCGCCAGCAGCCCCGGGACAGGGATTAGGGAGTTAGGCTACACCTTC | CASSPGTGIRELGYTF
TRBJ2-3 | NA | TRBD2 | TRBV5-1 | TGCGCCAGCAGCTGGGGGGGTAGCGGCACAGATACGCAGTATTTT | CASSWGGSGTDTQYF
TRBJ2-1 | NA | NA | TRBV6-5 | TGTGCCAGCAGACTTGAGGACTCCTACAATGAGCAGTTCTTC | CASRLEDSYNEQFF
TRBJ2-3 | NA | TRBD2 | TRBV5-4 | TGTGCCAGCAGCCGGACTAGCGGGGGGGCAGATACGCAGTATTTT | CASSRTSGGADTQYF
TRBJ1-2 | NA | NA | TRBV20-1 | TGCGGCTGCTGTGGCTACACCTTC | CGCCGYTF
TRBJ1-2 | NA | TRBD1 | TRBV12-5 | TGTGCTAGTGGGACAGGGATGCGATTAAATAACTATGGCTACACCTTC | CASGTGMRLNNYGYTF
TRBJ2-3 | once | NA | TRBV6-5 | TGTGCCAGCAGCGACACCGACCAAAGGCCAGATACGCAGTATTTT | CASSDTDQRPDTQYF
TRBJ1-5 | few | NA | TRBV2 | TGTGCCAGCAGTGGGACCAGGGTTTCCAATCAGCCCCAGCATTTT | CASSGTRVSNQPQHF
TRBJ2-1 | NA | NA | TRBV7-6 | TGTGCCAGCAGCTTAGCTCAGGGGCGAACCTACAATGAGCAGTTCTTC | CASSLAQGRTYNEQFF
TRBJ2-7 | NA | TRBD1 | TRBV6-5 | TGTGCCAGCAGTTACTCATGGACAGGGACCTACGAGCAGTACTTC | CASSYSWTGTYEQYF
TRBJ2-7 | NA | TRBD1 | TRBV6-2/TRBV6-3 | TGTGCCAGCAGTCAATGGGACAGTTACTACGAGCAGTACTTC | CASSQWDSYYEQYF
TRBJ2-1 | NA | NA | TRBV14 | TGTGCCAGCAGCCAACAGGGGGGCAATGAGCAGTTCTTC | CASSQQGGNEQFF
TRBJ2-5 | NA | NA | TRBV12-3/TRBV12-4 | TGTGCCAGCAGATCGGGTAGTTTGGAGACCCAGTACTTC | CASRSGSLETQYF
TRBJ1-1 | NA | NA | TRBV11-1 | TGTGCCAGCAGCCCTAGAAGAAACACTGAAGCTTTCTTT | CASSPRRNTEAFF
TRBJ2-7 | NA | TRBD1 | TRBV27 | TGTGCCAGCAGTCCAGGGACAGGGGGCTACGAGCAGTACTTC | CASSPGTGGYEQYF
TRBJ2-7 | once | NA | TRBV13 | TGTGCCAGCAGCGACGACAGTTACGAGCAGTACTTC | CASSDDSYEQYF
TRBJ2-7 | NA | NA | TRBV19 | TGTGCCAGTAGTATAGATCACTCCTCCTACGAGCAGTACTTC | CASSIDHSSYEQYF
TRBJ2-7 | NA | TRBD1 | TRBV6-5 | TGTGCCAGGACACGGGACAGGGGTATCATCGAGCAGTACTTC | CARTRDRGIIEQYF
TRBJ1-3 | NA | NA | TRBV3-1/TRBV3-2 | TGTGCCAGCAGCCAAGGCCTGGGCTCCAACACCATATATTTT | CASSQGLGSNTIYF
TRBJ1-2 | NA | NA | TRBV19 | TGTGCCAGTACGGGGGGACATTTGCTCTATGGCTACACCTTC | CASTGGHLLYGYTF
TRBJ2-2 | NA | NA | TRBV28 | TGTGCCAGCAGCCCGACTAAAACCGGGGAGCTGTTTTTT | CASSPTKTGELFF
TRBJ1-1 | NA | NA | TRBV15 | TGTGCCACCAGCAGAGTGGGGAGGAACACTGAAGCTTTCTTT | CATSRVGRNTEAFF
TRBJ1-2 | NA | TRBD1 | TRBV10-3 | TGTGCCTCCAAACAGGGGGCTGACTATGGCTACACCTTC | CASKQGADYGYTF
TRBJ1-6 | NA | NA | TRBV7-6 | TGTGCCAGCAGCTTATCGGGAGGCCCAGGGACGGTGAATTCACCCCTCCACTTT | CASSLSGGPGTVNSPLHF
TRBJ1-1 | NA | TRBD1 | TRBV7-2 | TGTGCCAGCAGCCCCTGGACAGGGAGAATGAACACTGAAGCTTTCTTT | CASSPWTGRMNTEAFF
TRBJ2-7 | NA | TRBD2 | TRBV18 | TGTGCCAGCTCACCACCGGGGAGGGGTGGGTACGAGCAGTACTTC | CASSPPGRGGYEQYF
TRBJ2-1 | NA | NA | TRBV24-1 | TGTGCCACCAGTGATTTGGGGCTAGCAGTTAATGAGCAGTTCTTC | CATSDLGLAVNEQFF
TRBJ1-4 | NA | TRBD1 | TRBV5-4 | TGTGCCAGCAGCTTGCAGGGGGCGGTCGAAAAACTGTTTTTT | CASSLQGAVEKLFF
TRBJ1-4 | NA | NA | TRBV9 | TGTGCCAGCAGCCCGGAAAGGGGGAATGAAAAACTGTTTTTT | CASSPERGNEKLFF